These 31 T cell receptor beta chains were all obtained from the same sample, sequenced in a study of blood T cell repertoires in COVID-19. Produced via immunoSEQ multiplex PCR; TCRdb's table is partial and in-frame only. The top ten clones hold roughly 25% of a sample with just under 50,000 clones, 70% to 85% of them seen once. Source material: peripheral blood. These receptors were taken from a man between 65 and 79 years old with acute or convalescent COVID-19.

This rearrangement joins TRBV18 to TRBJ1-1; the D is unclear. The length of the CDR3 is 16 residues. V gave up 0 bases and J gave up 0 bases, with 11 bases separating them. Germline V CDR1 and CDR2: KGHSH, LQKENI. CDR3 nucleotide sequence: TGTGCCAGCTCACCACCGGTAAGCCGGGTGAACACTGAAGCTTTCTTT. Translated: CASSPPVSRVNTEAFF.

Written as DNA, the CDR3 is TGCGCCACCGCTACTAGCGGGCAAGAGACCCAGTACTTC. It specifies CATATSGQETQYF. This chain uses TRBV5-1 with TRBJ2-5, with 9 bases matching TRBD2. The germline CDR1 and CDR2 sequences are SGHRS and YFSETQ. The CDR3 has 13 residues. Trimming removed 9 bases from V and 2 bases from J; junction bases left unmatched: 5.

The chain has TRBV4-2 and TRBJ1-2; unclear D gene. Germline CDR1 is LGHNA and CDR2 is YNFKEQ. The CDR3 extends over 15 amino acids. Between the trimmed V and J ends, which lost 3 bases and 6 bases, there was a span of 17 bases. The CDR3 DNA follows: TGTGCCAGCAGCCACCCGGAGCAAGCATGGGATGGCTACACCTTC. Encoded protein: CASSHPEQAWDGYTF.

The chain joins TRBV30 to TRBJ1-6; D possibly corresponds to TRBD1 (5 bases). Germline V gene sequence: CDR1 GTSNPN, CDR2 SVGIG (reference sequence). The V end lost 8 bases, the J end lost 8 bases, and 22 bases lay between the germline ends. The CDR3 runs 15 residues. CDR3 DNA: TGTGCCGCATCCGGGGACTCCGGCCTCGATTCACCCCTCCACTTT. Translated: CAASGDSGLDSPLHF.

The genes are TRBV12-3 or TRBV12-4 and TRBJ2-7; TRBD2 might be the D (5 bases). Trimming took 4 bases from V and 5 from J, leaving 6 bases between them. The CDR3 is 11 amino acids. DNA of the CDR3: TGTGCCAGCAGTTCCGGGAACGAGCAGTACTTC. It yields the protein CASSSGNEQYF.

This rearrangement joins TRBV28 to TRBJ2-7, with TRBD2 matching 8 bases. V lost 2 bases to trimming and J lost 4 bases; unmatched junction nucleotides: 7. The V gene's germline CDR1 is MDHEN and CDR2 SYDVKM. This CDR3 comprises 15 residues. CDR3 protein: CASSLEAGDLYEQYF. Written as DNA, the CDR3 is TGTGCCAGCAGTTTAGAAGCGGGAGATTTATACGAGCAGTACTTC.

This chain links TRBV6-5 with TRBJ1-6; D might be TRBD1 (5 bases). This CDR3 contains 14 residues. CDR1 and CDR2 from the germline V gene are MNHEY and SVGAGI. V lost 7 bases and J lost 2, with 9 bases in between. The CDR3 spells CASMEGAYNSPLHF. DNA of the CDR3: TGTGCCAGCATGGAAGGGGCCTATAATTCACCCCTCCACTTT.

The chain couples TRBV5-1 to TRBJ2-7; TRBD2 might be the D (6 bases). Trimming pared 0 bases from V and 2 bases from J, leaving 12 bases between. The CDR3 has 15 amino acids. Germline loops: CDR1 SGHRS, CDR2 YFSETQ. The CDR3 DNA follows: TGCGCCAGCAGCTTGGGGGCTAGCGATACCTACGAGCAGTACTTC. This codes for CASSLGASDTYEQYF.

The chain joins TRBV19 to TRBJ2-1; 11 nucleotides agree with TRBD1. In germline, CDR1 is LNHDA, CDR2 SQIVND (reference sequence). Trimming cost V 7 bases and J 7 bases; bases outside gene matches: 6. This CDR3 spans 14 amino acids. The CDR3 sequence is CASTGTGGKNEQFF. Written as DNA, the CDR3 is TGTGCCAGTACCGGGACAGGGGGTAAGAATGAGCAGTTCTTC. The entire variable domain, with the rest obtained from reference TRBV19 and TRBJ2-1, is as follows: DGGITQSPKYLFRKEGQNVTLSCEQNLNHDAMYWYRQDPGQGLRLIYYSQIVNDFQKGDIAEGYSVSREKKESFPLTVTSAQKNPTAFYLCASTGTGGKNEQFFGPGTRLTVL.

This clone was seen more than once but under ten times. This chain joins TRBV30 and TRBJ1-6; no firm D call. The V end was cut by 4 bases, the J end by 5 bases, with 9 bases between. Germline V lookup: CDR1 GTSNPN, CDR2 SVGIG (reference sequence). This CDR3 spans 13 amino acids. The CDR3 loop reads CAWTAGHNSPLHF. In nucleotides, the CDR3 is TGTGCCTGGACCGCGGGCCATAATTCACCCCTCCACTTT.

This CDR3 reads CASSLSGQSYEQYF. CDR3 nucleotide sequence: TGTGCCAGCAGTTTATCGGGGCAGAGCTACGAGCAGTACTTC. The J gene is TRBJ2-7, the V gene TRBV27, with D possibly TRBD1 on 5 matching bases. This CDR3 comprises 14 residues. V dropped 0 bases and J dropped 3 bases, with 9 bases sitting between them. Germline CDR1 reads MNHEY; CDR2 reads SMNVEV (reference sequence).

The table lists this clone with a few counts. This rearrangement joins TRBV12-1 to TRBJ2-3; the D call TRBD2 from the table was never checked on the DNA. TRBV12-1 is reported as a pseudogene. The CDR3 has 17 amino acids. The CDR3: CASSFVGSGRPGDTQYF. CDR3 in DNA: TGTGCCAGCAGCTTTGTTGGCAGCGGGAGACCCGGAGATACGCAGTATTTT.

V is TRBV6-2 or TRBV6-3 and J is TRBJ1-5; possibly TRBD1 for D (6 bases). Between the trimmed V and J ends, which lost 0 bases and 4 bases, there was a span of 13 bases. The germline V gene encodes CDR1 MNHEY and CDR2 SVGEGT. This CDR3 has 16 amino acids. The CDR3 protein is CASSYSKQGRNQPQHF. The CDR3, as DNA: TGTGCCAGCAGTTACTCGAAACAGGGTAGGAATCAGCCCCAGCATTTT.

This chain connects TRBV9 to TRBJ2-3; D possibly corresponds to TRBD1 (5 bases). The CDR3 loop spans 18 amino acids. V was trimmed by 3 bases and J by 1 base, leaving 21 bases between them. Germline V gene sequence: CDR1 SGDLS, CDR2 YYNGEE. This chain's CDR3 is CASSAGPQLQAGTDTQYF. The CDR3 DNA reads TGTGCCAGCAGCGCAGGGCCCCAGTTGCAGGCAGGCACAGATACGCAGTATTTT.

The chain employs TRBV27 and TRBJ1-2, with D maybe TRBD1 (6 bases). The V gene's germline CDR1 is MNHEY and CDR2 SMNVEV (reference sequence). Trimming shortened V by 4 bases and J by 7 bases, and 13 bases separated the two germline ends. This CDR3 spans 13 amino acids. CDR3 DNA sequence: TGTGCCAGCAGTTATAGGGGGAGCGGTGGCTACACCTTC. This translates into CASSYRGSGGYTF.

V usage is TRBV19 and J usage is TRBJ2-2; perhaps TRBD2 as D (10 bases). This CDR3 region has 19 residues. Trimming left V 6 bases short and J 5 bases short, with 28 bases between. Germline CDR1 LNHDA, CDR2 SQIVND (reference sequence). The CDR3 bases are TGTGCCAGTAGCCGGACAGGGGCTAGCGGGAGACCCGGGACCGGGGAGCTGTTTTTT. This sequence encodes CASSRTGASGRPGTGELFF.

DNA of the CDR3: TGTGCCTGGACCCCCACCGGGACAGGTTACTATGGCTACACCTTC. It translates to CAWTPTGTGYYGYTF. V gene TRBV30 combines with J gene TRBJ1-2; 8 bases line up with TRBD1. The V gene's germline CDR1 is GTSNPN and CDR2 SVGIG (reference sequence). The CDR3 covers 15 residues. V trimming: 4 bases; J trimming: 3 bases; junction bases outside the gene matches: 10.

This clone showed up just a few times. The chain couples TRBV15 to TRBJ1-2; 8 positions match TRBD1. The V and J ends lost 2 bases and 8 bases, in that order; junction bases with no gene match: 7. The CDR3 is made up of 14 amino acids. Germline assignment: CDR1 LNHNV and CDR2 YYDKDF (reference sequence). The CDR3 region has the DNA TGTGCCACCAGCAGATACAGGGGGGCGCAGGGCTACACCTTC. Translating gives CATSRYRGAQGYTF.

The J gene is TRBJ1-5, the V gene TRBV11-3, with TRBD1 as a possible D gene (5 bases). The CDR3 covers 16 residues. The V and J ends lost 5 bases and 4 bases respectively, with 18 bases between them. CDR1 SGHNT and CDR2 YENEEA come from the germline V gene. This CDR3 reads CASSAHGGGPNQPQHF. DNA for the CDR3: TGTGCCAGCAGCGCTCACGGGGGGGGACCGAATCAGCCCCAGCATTTT.

This CDR3 is CASSPGGNEQFF. The CDR3 nucleotides are TGCGCCAGCAGCCCGGGAGGCAATGAGCAGTTCTTC. This rearrangement joins TRBV10-2 to TRBJ2-1; 7 nucleotides match TRBD2. CDR1 and CDR2 (germline): WSHSY, SAAADI. The length of the CDR3 is 12 residues. V gave up 6 bases and J gave up 6 bases; unmatched junction bases: 2.

This chain joins TRBV28 and TRBJ2-1; 11 nucleotides match TRBD2. The CDR3 has 15 residues. J was trimmed by 3 bases and V by 5 bases; bases with no gene match: 3. Germline-derived CDR1 and CDR2 are MDHEN and SYDVKM. CDR3 sequence: CASSITSGGYNEQFF. In DNA, the CDR3 is TGTGCCAGCAGTATCACTAGCGGGGGCTACAATGAGCAGTTCTTC.

This chain uses TRBV28 with TRBJ2-1; 11 bases are shared with TRBD2. Germline-derived CDR1 and CDR2 are MDHEN and SYDVKM. V shed 6 bases, J shed 5 bases, and the junction held 6 bases outside the gene matches. There are 15 residues in the CDR3. The CDR3 loop reads CASRDLAGGHNEQFF. The CDR3, as DNA: TGTGCCAGCAGAGACCTAGCGGGAGGACACAATGAGCAGTTCTTC.

This sequence joins TRBV9 and TRBJ1-5; D is undetermined. Trimming removed 3 bases from V and 0 bases from J, with 7 bases in between. CDR3 length: 14 amino acids. Germline loops: CDR1 SGDLS, CDR2 YYNGEE. CDR3 protein: CASSESDSNQPQHF. The CDR3, as DNA: TGTGCCAGCAGCGAATCAGATAGCAATCAGCCCCAGCATTTT.

The chain combines TRBV5-4 with TRBJ2-1, with D uncertain. V shed 4 bases and J shed 3 bases, with 11 bases lying between them. CDR1 and CDR2 (germline): SGHNT, YYREEE (reference sequence). The CDR3 has 14 amino acids. The CDR3 loop is CASSRAQSYNEQFF. The CDR3 bases are TGTGCCAGCAGCCGAGCACAGAGCTACAATGAGCAGTTCTTC.

The J gene is TRBJ2-1, the V gene TRBV6-1; the match to TRBD2 covers 12 bases. From germline, CDR1 is MNHNS and CDR2 SASEGT. This CDR3 has 15 amino acids. V dropped 2 bases and J dropped 7; count of bases not matched to a gene: 3. The CDR3 nucleotides read TGTGCCAGCAGTGAACTAGCGGGAGGGGTAAATGAGCAGTTCTTC. This sequence encodes CASSELAGGVNEQFF.

V gene TRBV18 combines with J gene TRBJ1-4; weak D call: TRBD1 (6 bases). Germline V gene data show CDR1 as KGHSH and CDR2 as LQKENI. There are 15 residues in the CDR3. The V end lost 2 bases, the J end lost 5 bases, and 12 bases lay between the germline ends. DNA of the CDR3: TGTGCCAGCTCACCATTAGAGGGGACAAATGAAAAACTGTTTTTT. This encodes CASSPLEGTNEKLFF.

This chain joins TRBV5-4 and TRBJ1-5; TRBD1 matches 7 bases. Germline assignment: CDR1 SGHNT and CDR2 YYREEE (reference sequence). V gave up 9 bases and J gave up 5 bases; unmatched junction bases: 11. CDR3 length equals 14 residues. The CDR3 here is CATHEGGRDQPQHF. The DNA of the CDR3 is TGTGCCACCCATGAAGGGGGCAGGGATCAGCCCCAGCATTTT.

CDR3 amino acids: CASGLVGGAGANVLTF. As DNA, the CDR3 is TGTGCTAGTGGTTTGGTAGGGGGGGCTGGGGCCAACGTCCTGACTTTC. The genes are TRBV12-5 and TRBJ2-6, with a weak D call TRBD2 (7 bases). This CDR3 has 16 amino acids. The germline V gene has CDR1 LGHNT and CDR2 FRNRAP. The germline V and J ends were trimmed by 0 bases and 2 bases, with 8 bases remaining between them.

In its sample, this clone was seen a few times. The chain has TRBV6-5 and TRBJ1-5; D call uncertain. V was cut by 3 bases and J by 8 bases, with 11 bases left in between. The CDR3 extends over 13 amino acids. Germline-derived CDR1 and CDR2 are MNHEY and SVGAGI. The CDR3 is CASSYRREEPQHF. The CDR3 nucleotides read TGTGCCAGCAGTTATCGTAGGGAGGAGCCCCAGCATTTT.

This clone is hyperexpanded by share. The J gene is TRBJ1-2, the V gene TRBV28; no clear D. The CDR3 sequence is 13 residues long. Trimming pared 3 bases from V and 4 bases from J, leaving 9 bases between. The germline gives CDR1 MDHEN, CDR2 SYDVKM. The CDR3 is CASSLASVYGYTF. The DNA of the CDR3 is TGTGCCAGCAGTTTGGCCTCCGTCTATGGCTACACCTTC.

This clone appeared a single time. This chain links TRBV5-1 with TRBJ2-5; 7 nucleotides line up with TRBD2. The CDR3 extends over 15 amino acids. Germline V CDR1 and CDR2: SGHRS, YFSETQ. The J segment lost 4 bases and the V segment lost 4 bases, leaving 10 bases of the junction unmatched. CDR3 sequence (DNA): TGCGCCAGCAGCCGAGAGCGGGGTTGGGGAGAGACCCAGTACTTC. It encodes CASSRERGWGETQYF. Full variable domain (missing parts from reference TRBV5-1 and TRBJ2-5): KAGVTQTPRYLIKTRGQQVTLSCSPISGHRSVSWYQQTPGQGLQFLFEYFSETQRNKGNFPGRFSGRQFSNSRSEMNVSTLELGDSALYLCASSRERGWGETQYFGPGTRLLVL.